This T cell receptor beta chain was documented in a study of identical twins. The donor group consisted entirely of healthy Caucasians. Through template switching, a universal primer site was introduced, and the cDNA contained unique molecular identifiers. TCRdb reprocessed the 5' RACE reads with MiXCR, giving one entry per CDR3 protein. The table has 750,000 to 950,000 distinct CDR3 sequences, around 12% seen once; the top ten hold about 1.6%. This clonotype was counted between two and nine times. The target antigen is unknown. The CDR3 spans 16 residues. The V end was cut by 2 bases, the J end by 0 bases, with 11 bases between. Germline lookup yields CDR1 ENHRY and CDR2 SYGVKD. Study-wide points: Memory repertoires lacked the insertion deficit that abundant cord blood beta clonotypes showed. The conclusions drew on cross-sectional statistical analysis instead of tracking the same donors.

The sample was also reused in another study, on yellow fever vaccine responses in identical twins.

J is TRBJ2-1 and V is TRBV10-3; no clear D. The TCR originated in a woman aged 18-30 years in good health. The sequencing input was PBMCs. The CDR3 nucleotides are TGTGCCATCAGTGAGGGACGGCCTAGCTCCTACAATGAGCAGTTCTTC. Translating gives CAISEGRPSSYNEQFF.